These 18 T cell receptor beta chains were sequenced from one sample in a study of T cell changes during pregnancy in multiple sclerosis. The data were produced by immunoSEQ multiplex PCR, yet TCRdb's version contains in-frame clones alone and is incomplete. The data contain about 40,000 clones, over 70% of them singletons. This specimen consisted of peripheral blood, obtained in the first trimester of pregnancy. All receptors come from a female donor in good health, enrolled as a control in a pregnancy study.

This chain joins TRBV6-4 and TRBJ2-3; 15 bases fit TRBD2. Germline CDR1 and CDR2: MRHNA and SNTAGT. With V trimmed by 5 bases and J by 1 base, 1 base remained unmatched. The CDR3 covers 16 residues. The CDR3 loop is CASSRTSGGGTDTQYF. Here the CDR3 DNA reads TGTGCCAGCAGTCGGACTAGCGGGGGGGGCACAGATACGCAGTATTTT.

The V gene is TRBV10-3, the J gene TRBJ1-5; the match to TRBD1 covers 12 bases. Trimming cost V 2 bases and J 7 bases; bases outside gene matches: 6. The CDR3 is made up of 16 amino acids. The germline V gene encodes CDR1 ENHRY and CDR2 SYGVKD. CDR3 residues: CAISEPGQGAGQPQHF. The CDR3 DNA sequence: TGTGCCATCAGTGAGCCGGGACAGGGGGCCGGGCAGCCCCAGCATTTT.

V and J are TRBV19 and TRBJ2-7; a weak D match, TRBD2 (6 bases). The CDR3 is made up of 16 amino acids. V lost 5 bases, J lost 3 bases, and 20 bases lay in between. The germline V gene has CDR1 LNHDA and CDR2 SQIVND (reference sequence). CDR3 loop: CASSPFSPSEDYEQYF. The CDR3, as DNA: TGTGCCAGTAGTCCCTTTTCGCCTAGCGAGGACTACGAGCAGTACTTC. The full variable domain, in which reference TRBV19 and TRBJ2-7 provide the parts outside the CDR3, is DGGITQSPKYLFRKEGQNVTLSCEQNLNHDAMYWYRQDPGQGLRLIYYSQIVNDFQKGDIAEGYSVSREKKESFPLTVTSAQKNPTAFYLCASSPFSPSEDYEQYFGPGTRLTVT.

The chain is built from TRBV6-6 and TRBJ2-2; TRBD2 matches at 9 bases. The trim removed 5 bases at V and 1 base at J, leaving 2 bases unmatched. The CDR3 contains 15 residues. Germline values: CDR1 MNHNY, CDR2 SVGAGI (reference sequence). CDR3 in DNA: TGTGCCAGCAGTGTTAGCGGGGGGAACACCGGGGAGCTGTTTTTT. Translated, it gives CASSVSGGNTGELFF.

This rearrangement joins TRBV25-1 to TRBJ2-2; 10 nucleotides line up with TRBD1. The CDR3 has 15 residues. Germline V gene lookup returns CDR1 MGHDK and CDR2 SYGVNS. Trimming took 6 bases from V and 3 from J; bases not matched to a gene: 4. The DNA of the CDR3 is TGTGCCAGCAGCCGACAGGGGGCAGACACCGGGGAGCTGTTTTTT. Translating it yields CASSRQGADTGELFF.

The CDR3 DNA reads as TGTGCCTGGGCAGCCGGGGCTGGGGCCAACGTCCTGACTTTC. Protein: CAWAAGAGANVLTF. V is TRBV30 and J is TRBJ2-6, with D possibly TRBD2 on 5 matching bases. The CDR3 extends over 14 amino acids. V lost 5 bases, J lost 2 bases, and 10 bases lay in between. Germline CDR1 and CDR2: GTSNPN and SVGIG (reference sequence).

Here the CDR3 reads CASSFRQGPYEQYF. Here the CDR3 DNA reads TGTGCCAGCAGCTTCCGACAGGGGCCCTACGAGCAGTACTTC. The V gene is TRBV11-1, the J gene TRBJ2-7; TRBD1 matches 8 bases. The CDR3 contains 14 residues. Trimming took 3 bases from V and 2 from J; bases not matched to a gene: 3. Germline V gives CDR1 SGHAT, CDR2 FQDESV (reference sequence).

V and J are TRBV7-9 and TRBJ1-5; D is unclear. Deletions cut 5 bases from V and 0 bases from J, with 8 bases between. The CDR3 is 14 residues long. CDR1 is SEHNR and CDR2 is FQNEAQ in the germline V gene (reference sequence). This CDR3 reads CASSLAGSNQPQHF. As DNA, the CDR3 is TGTGCCAGCAGCCTGGCAGGTAGCAATCAGCCCCAGCATTTT. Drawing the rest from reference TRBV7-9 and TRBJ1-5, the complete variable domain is DTGVSQNPRHKITKRGQNVTFRCDPISEHNRLYWYRQTLGQGPEFLTYFQNEAQLEKSRLLSDRFSAERPKGSFSTLEIQRTEQGDSAMYLCASSLAGSNQPQHFGDGTRLSIL.

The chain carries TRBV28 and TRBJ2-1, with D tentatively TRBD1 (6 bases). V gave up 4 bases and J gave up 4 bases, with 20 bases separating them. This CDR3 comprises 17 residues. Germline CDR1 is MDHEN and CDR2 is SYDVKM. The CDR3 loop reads CASSSPSGTTLYNEQFF. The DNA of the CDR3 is TGTGCCAGCAGTTCCCCCTCCGGGACAACCCTTTACAATGAGCAGTTCTTC. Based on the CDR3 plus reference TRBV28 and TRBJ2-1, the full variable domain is DVKVTQSSRYLVKRTGEKVFLECVQDMDHENMFWYRQDPGLGLRLIYFSYDVKMKEKGDIPEGYSVSREKKERFSLILESASTNQTSMYLCASSSPSGTTLYNEQFFGPGTRLTVL.

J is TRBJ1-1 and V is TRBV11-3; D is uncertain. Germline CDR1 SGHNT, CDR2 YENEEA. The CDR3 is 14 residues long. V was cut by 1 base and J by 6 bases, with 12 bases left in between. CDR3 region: CASSLGFVGAEAFF. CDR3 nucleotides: TGTGCCAGCAGCTTAGGGTTTGTCGGGGCTGAAGCTTTCTTT.

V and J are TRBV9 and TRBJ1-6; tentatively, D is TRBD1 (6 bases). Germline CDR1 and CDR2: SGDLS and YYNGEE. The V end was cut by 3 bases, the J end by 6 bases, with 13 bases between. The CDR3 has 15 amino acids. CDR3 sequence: CASSGMGGPNSPLHF. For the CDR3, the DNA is TGTGCCAGCAGCGGTATGGGGGGGCCTAATTCACCCCTCCACTTT.

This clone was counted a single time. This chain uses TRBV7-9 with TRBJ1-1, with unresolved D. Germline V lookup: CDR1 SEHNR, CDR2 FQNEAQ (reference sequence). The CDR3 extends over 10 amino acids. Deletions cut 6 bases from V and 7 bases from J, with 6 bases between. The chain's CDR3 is CASRSVEAFF. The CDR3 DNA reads TGTGCCAGCAGGAGTGTTGAAGCTTTCTTT.

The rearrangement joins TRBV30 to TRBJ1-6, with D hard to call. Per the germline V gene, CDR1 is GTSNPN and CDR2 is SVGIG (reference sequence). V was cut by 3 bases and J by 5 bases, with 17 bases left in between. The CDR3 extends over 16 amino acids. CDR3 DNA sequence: TGTGCCTGGAGCTCCGGCGGGCAGTCCGATAATTCACCCCTCCACTTT. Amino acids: CAWSSGGQSDNSPLHF.

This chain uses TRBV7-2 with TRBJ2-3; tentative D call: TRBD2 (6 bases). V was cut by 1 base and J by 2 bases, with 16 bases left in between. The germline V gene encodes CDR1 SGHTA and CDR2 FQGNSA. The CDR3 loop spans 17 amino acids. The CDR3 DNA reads TGTGCCAGCAGCTTAGTCCCCAGCGGGTCCTCCACAGATACGCAGTATTTT. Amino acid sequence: CASSLVPSGSSTDTQYF.

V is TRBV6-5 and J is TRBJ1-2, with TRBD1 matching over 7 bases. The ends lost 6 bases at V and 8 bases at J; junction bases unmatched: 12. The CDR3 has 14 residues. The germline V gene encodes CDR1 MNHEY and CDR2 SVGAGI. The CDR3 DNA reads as TGTGCCAGCAGCCATAACAGGGGAAGGCTCGGCTACACCTTC. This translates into CASSHNRGRLGYTF.

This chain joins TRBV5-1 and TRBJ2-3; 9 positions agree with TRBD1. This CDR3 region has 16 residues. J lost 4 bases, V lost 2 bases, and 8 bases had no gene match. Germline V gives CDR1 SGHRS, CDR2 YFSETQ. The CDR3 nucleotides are TGCGCCAGCAGCTTACGATCCGGACAGGGGTCAGATACGCAGTATTTT. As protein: CASSLRSGQGSDTQYF.

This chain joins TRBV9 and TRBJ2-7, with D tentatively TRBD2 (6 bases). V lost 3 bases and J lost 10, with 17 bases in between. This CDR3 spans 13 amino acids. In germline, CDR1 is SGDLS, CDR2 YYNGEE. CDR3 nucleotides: TGTGCCAGCAGCGGGGGGACTGACAACGGACAGTACTTC. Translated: CASSGGTDNGQYF.

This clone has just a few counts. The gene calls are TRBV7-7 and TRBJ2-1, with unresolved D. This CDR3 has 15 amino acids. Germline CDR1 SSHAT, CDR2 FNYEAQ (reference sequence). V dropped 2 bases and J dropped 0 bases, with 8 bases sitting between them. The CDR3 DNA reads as TGTGCCAGCAGCTTATCCTTGAGCTCCTACAATGAGCAGTTCTTC. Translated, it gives CASSLSLSSYNEQFF.